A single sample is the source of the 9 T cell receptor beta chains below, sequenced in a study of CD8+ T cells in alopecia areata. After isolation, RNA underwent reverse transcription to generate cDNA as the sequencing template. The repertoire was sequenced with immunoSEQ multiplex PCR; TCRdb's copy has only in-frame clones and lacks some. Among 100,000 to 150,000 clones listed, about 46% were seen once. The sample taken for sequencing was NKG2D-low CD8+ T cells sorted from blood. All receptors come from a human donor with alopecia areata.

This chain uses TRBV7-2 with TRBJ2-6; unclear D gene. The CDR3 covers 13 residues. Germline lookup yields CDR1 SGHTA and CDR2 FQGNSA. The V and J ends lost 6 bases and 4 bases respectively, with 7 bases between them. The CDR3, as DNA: TGTGCCAGCAGTCATATCGGGGCCAACGTCCTGACTTTC. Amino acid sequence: CASSHIGANVLTF.

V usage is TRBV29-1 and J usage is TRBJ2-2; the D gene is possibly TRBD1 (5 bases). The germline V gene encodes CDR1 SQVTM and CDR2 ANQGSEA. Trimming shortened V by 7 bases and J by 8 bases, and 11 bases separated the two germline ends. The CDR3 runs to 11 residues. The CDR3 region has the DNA TGCAGCGCCGCAGGGCCGGGGGAGCTGTTTTTT. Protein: CSAAGPGELFF.

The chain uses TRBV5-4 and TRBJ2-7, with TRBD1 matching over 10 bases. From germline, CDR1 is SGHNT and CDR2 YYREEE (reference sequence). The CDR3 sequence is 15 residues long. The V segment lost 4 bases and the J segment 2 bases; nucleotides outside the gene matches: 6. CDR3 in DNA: TGTGCCAGCAGCCCTGGGACAGGGGCCACCTACGAGCAGTACTTC. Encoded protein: CASSPGTGATYEQYF.

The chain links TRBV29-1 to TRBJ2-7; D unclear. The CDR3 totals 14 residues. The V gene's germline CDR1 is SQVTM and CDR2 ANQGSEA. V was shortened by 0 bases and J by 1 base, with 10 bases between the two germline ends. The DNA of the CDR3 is TGCAGCGTTGAAGAACCGGGCCAGTCCTACGAGCAGTACTTC. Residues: CSVEEPGQSYEQYF.

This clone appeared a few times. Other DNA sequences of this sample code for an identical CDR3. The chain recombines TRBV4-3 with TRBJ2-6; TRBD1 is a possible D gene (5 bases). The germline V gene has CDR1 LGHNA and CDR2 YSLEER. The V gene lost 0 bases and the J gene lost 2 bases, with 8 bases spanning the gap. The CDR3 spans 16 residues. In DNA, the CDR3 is TGCGCCAGCAGCCAAGACCTAGGGGCTGGGGCCAACGTCCTGACTTTC. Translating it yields CASSQDLGAGANVLTF.

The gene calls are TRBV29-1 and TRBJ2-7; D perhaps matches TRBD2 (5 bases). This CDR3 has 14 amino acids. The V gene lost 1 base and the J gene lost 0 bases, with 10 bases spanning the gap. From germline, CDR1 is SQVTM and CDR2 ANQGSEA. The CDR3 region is CSVEGVGSSYEQYF. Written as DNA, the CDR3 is TGCAGCGTTGAAGGGGTTGGGAGCTCCTACGAGCAGTACTTC.

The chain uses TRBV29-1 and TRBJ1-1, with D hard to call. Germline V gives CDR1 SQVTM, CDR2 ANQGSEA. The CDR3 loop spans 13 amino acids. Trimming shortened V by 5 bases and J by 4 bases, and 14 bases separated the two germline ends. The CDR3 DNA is TGCAGCGTTTTGCCTATACTGGGCACTGAAGCTTTCTTT. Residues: CSVLPILGTEAFF.

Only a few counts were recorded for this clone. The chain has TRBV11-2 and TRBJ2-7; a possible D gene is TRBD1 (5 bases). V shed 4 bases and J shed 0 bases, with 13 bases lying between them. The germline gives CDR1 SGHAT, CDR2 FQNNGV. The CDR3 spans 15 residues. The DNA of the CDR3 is TGTGCCAGCAGCTCGGACACGGAACGCTCCTACGAGCAGTACTTC. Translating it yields CASSSDTERSYEQYF. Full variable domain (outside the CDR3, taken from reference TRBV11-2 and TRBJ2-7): EAGVAQSPRYKIIEKRQSVAFWCNPISGHATLYWYQQILGQGPKLLIQFQNNGVVDDSQLPKDRFSAERLKGVDSTLKIQPAKLEDSAVYLCASSSDTERSYEQYFGPGTRLTVT.

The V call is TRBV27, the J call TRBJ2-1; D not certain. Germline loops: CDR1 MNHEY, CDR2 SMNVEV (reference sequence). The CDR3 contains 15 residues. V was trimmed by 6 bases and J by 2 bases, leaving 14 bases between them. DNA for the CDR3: TGTGCCAGCAGCCGGTTCTGGCCTCCCTACAATGAGCAGTTCTTC. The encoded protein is CASSRFWPPYNEQFF.